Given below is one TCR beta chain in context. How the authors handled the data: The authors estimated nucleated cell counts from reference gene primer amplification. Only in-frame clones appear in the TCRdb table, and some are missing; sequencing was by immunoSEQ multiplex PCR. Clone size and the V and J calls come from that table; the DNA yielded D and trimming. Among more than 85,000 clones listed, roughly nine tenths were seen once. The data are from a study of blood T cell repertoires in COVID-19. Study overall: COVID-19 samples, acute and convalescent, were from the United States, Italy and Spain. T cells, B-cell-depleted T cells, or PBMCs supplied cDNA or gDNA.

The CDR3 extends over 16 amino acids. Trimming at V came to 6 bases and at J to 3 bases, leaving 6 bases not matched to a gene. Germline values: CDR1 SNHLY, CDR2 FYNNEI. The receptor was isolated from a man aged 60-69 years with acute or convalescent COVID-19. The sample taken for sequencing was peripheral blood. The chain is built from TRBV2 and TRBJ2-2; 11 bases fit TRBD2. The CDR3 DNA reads TGTGCCAGCAGATTAGCGGGAGGGCGCCACACCGGGGAGCTGTTTTTT. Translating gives CASRLAGGRHTGELFF.